This TCR beta chain derives from a study of CD8+ T cells in alopecia areata. The CDR3 is 13 amino acids. CDR1 and CDR2 (germline): LNHNV, YYDKDF (reference sequence). Deletions cut 3 bases from V and 3 bases from J, with 6 bases between. The treatment: oral pan-JAK inhibitor, 5-10 mg twice daily. The authors extracted RNA and reverse transcribed it into cDNA as the sequencing template. Profiling relied on immunoSEQ multiplex PCR, and the TCRdb table lists in-frame clones only, not all of them. The sample includes just over 150,000 clones, just over 65% of them seen just once. This TCR was sampled from a human donor with alopecia areata. The specimen comprised CD4+ T cells sorted from blood, sampled at week 4, from a patient treated with tofacitinib. The chain is built from TRBV15 and TRBJ1-5, with unresolved D. The CDR3 loop reads CATSRGANQPQHF. The DNA of the CDR3 is TGTGCCACCAGCAGGGGTGCCAATCAGCCCCAGCATTTT.